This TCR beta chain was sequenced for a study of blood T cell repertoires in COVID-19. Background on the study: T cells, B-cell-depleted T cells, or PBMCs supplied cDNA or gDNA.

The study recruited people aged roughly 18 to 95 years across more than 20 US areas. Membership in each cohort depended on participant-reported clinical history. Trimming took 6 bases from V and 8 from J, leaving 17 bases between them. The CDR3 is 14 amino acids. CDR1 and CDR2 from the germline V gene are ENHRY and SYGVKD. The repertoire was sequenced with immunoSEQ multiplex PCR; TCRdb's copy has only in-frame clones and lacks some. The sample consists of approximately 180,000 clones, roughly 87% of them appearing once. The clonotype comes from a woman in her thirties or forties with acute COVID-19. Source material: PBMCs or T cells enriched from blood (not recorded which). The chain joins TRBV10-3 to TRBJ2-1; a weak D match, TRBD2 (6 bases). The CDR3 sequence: CAIRPAGMTDEQFF. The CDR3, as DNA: TGTGCCATCAGACCCGCGGGAATGACGGATGAGCAGTTCTTC.